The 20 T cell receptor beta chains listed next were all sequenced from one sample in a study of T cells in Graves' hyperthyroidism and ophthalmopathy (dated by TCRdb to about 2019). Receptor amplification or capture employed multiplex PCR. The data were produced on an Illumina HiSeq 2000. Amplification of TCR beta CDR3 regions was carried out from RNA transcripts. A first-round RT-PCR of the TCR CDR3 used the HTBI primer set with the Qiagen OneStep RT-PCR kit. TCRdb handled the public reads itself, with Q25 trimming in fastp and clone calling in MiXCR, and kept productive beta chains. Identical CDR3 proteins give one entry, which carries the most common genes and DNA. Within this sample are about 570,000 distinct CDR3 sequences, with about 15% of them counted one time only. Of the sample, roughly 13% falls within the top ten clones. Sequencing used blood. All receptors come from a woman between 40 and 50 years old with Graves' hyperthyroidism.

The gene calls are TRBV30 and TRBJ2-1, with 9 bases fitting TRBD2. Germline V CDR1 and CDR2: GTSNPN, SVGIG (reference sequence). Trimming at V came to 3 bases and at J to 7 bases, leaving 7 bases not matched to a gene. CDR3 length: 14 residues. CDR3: CAWRGAGGQNEQFF. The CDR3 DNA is TGTGCCTGGAGGGGAGCGGGAGGCCAAAATGAGCAGTTCTTC.

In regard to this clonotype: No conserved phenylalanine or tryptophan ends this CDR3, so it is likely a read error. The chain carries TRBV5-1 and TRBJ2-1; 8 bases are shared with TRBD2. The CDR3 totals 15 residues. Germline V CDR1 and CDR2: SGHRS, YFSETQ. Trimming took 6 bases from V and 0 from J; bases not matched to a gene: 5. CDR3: CASTRGGYSYNEQFS. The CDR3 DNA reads TGCGCCAGCACCCGGGGGGGCTACTCCTACAATGAGCAGTTCTCC.

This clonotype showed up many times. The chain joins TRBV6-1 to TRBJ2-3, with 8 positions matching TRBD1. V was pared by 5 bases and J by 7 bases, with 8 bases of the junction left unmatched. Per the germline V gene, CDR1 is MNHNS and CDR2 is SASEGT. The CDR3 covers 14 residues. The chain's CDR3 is CASSRTGQVYTQYF. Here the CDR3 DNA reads TGTGCCAGCAGTCGTACGGGACAGGTGTATACGCAGTATTTT.

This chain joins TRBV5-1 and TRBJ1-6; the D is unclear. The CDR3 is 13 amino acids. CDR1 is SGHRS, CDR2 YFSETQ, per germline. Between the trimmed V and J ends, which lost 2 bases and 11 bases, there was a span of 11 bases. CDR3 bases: TGCGCCAGCAGCTTTGACGGAGCTACACCCCTCCACTTT. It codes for CASSFDGATPLHF. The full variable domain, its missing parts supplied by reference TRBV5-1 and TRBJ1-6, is KAGVTQTPRYLIKTRGQQVTLSCSPISGHRSVSWYQQTPGQGLQFLFEYFSETQRNKGNFPGRFSGRQFSNSRSEMNVSTLELGDSALYLCASSFDGATPLHFGNGTRLTVT.

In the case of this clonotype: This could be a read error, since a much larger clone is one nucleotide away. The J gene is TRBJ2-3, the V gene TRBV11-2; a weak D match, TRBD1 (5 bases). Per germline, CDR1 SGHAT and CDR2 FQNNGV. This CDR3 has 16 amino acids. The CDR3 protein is CAGSLVYRSSTDTQYF. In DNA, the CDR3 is TGTGCCGGCAGCTTAGTTTACAGGAGTAGCACAGATACGCAGTATTTT.

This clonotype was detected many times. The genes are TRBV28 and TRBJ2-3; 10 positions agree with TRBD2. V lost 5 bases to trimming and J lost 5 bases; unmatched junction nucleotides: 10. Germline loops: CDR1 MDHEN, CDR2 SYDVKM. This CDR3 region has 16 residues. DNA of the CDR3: TGTGCCAGCAGTCAAATAGCGGGAGGAGGCGGAGATACGCAGTATTTT. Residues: CASSQIAGGGGDTQYF.

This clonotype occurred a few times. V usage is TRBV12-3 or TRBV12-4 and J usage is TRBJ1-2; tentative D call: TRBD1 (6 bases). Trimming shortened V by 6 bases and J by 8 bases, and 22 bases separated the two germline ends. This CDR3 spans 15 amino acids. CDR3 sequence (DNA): TGTGCCAGCAGCCTCCCCGGGCGGACAGCAAGCGGCTACACCTTC. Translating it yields CASSLPGRTASGYTF.

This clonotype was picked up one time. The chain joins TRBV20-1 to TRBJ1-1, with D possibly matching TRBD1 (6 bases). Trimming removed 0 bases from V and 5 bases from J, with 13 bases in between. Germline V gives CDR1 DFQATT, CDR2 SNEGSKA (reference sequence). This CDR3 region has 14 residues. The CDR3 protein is CSARDDRTGTEAFF. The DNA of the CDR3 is TGCAGTGCTAGAGACGACAGGACTGGAACTGAAGCTTTCTTT.

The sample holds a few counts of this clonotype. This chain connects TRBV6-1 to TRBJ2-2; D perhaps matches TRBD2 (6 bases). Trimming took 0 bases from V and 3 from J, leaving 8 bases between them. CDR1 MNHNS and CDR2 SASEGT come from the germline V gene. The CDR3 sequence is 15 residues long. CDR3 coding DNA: TGTGCCAGCAGTGAAGCGCGGGGAGACACCGGGGAGCTGTTTTTT. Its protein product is CASSEARGDTGELFF.

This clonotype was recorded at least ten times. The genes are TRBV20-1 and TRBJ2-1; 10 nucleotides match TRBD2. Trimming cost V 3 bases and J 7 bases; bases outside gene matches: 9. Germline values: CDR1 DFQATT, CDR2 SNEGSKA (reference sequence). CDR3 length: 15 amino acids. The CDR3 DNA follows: TGCAGTGCTAGTCCCCTAGCGGGAGTTTCAAATGAGCAGTTCTTC. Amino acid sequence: CSASPLAGVSNEQFF.

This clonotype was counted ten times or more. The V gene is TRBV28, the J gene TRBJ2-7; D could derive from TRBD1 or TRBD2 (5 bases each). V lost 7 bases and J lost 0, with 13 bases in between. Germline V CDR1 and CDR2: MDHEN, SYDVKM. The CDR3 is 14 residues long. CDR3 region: CASKGRFSSYEQYF. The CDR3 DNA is TGTGCCAGCAAGGGACGGTTCAGCTCCTACGAGCAGTACTTC.

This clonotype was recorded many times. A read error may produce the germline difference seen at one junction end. The CDR3 loop reads CASSLTTNTGELFF. The CDR3 nucleotides read TGCGCCAGCAGCCTGACTACGAACACCGGGGAGCTGTTTTTT. V usage is TRBV13 and J usage is TRBJ2-2; D is possibly TRBD2 (5 bases). This CDR3 has 14 amino acids. Germline V gene data show CDR1 as PRHDT and CDR2 as FYEKMQ (reference sequence).

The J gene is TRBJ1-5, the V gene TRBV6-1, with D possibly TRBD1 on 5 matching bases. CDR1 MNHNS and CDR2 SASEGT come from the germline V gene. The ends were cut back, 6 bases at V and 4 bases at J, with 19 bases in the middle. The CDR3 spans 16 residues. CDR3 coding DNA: TGTGCCAGCAGCCCAGCCCCGGGGGTAAGGAATCAGCCCCAGCATTTT. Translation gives CASSPAPGVRNQPQHF.

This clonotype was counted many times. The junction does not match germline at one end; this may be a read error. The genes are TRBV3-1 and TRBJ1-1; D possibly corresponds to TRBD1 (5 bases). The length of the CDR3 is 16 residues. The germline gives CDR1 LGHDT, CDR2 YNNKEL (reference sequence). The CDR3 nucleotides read TGTGCCAGCAGTCAAGGGACTTGGGTGGGTAGCACTGAAGCTTTCTTT. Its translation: CASSQGTWVGSTEAFF.

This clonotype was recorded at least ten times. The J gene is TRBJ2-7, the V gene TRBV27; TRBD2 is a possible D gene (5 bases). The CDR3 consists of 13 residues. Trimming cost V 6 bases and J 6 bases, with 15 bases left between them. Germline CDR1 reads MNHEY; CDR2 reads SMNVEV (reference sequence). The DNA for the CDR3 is TGTGCCAGCAGCTCAACGGGATTCACCGAGCAGTACTTC. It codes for CASSSTGFTEQYF.

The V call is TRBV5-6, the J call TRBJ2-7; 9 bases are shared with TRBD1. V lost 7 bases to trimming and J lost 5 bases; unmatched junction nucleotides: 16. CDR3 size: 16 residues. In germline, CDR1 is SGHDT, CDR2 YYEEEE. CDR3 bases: TGTGCCAGCTCCGGGACAGGGCTGTTTGGGGGCCACGAGCAGTACTTC. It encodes CASSGTGLFGGHEQYF.

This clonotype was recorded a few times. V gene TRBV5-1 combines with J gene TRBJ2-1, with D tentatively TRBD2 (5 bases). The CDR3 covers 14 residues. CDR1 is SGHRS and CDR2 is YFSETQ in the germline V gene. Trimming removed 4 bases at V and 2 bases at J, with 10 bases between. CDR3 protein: CASSPFGTYNEQFF. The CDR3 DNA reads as TGCGCCAGCAGCCCCTTCGGGACCTACAATGAGCAGTTCTTC.

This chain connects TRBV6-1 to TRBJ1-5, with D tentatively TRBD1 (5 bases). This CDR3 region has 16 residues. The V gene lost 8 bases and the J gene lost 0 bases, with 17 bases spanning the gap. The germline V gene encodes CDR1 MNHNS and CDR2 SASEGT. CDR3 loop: CASRVGGGSSNQPQHF. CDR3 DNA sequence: TGTGCCAGCCGGGTGGGTGGGGGATCTAGCAATCAGCCCCAGCATTTT.

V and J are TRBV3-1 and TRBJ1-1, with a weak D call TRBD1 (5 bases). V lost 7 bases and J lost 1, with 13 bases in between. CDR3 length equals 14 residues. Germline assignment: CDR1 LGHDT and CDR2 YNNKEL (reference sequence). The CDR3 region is CASTLEDTNTEAFF. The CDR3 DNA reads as TGTGCCAGCACCTTAGAGGACACGAACACTGAAGCTTTCTTT.

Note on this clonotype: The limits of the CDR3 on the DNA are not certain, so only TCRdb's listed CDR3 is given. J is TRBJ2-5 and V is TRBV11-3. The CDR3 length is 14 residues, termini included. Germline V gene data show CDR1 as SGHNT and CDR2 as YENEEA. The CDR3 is CASSSFRGRETQYF.